The rows below give T cell receptor beta chains drawn from one sample of a study of early T cells in non-severe SARS-CoV-2 infection. TCRdb ran MiXCR on the 5' RACE reads and lists one entry per CDR3 protein. The table shows 65,000 to 70,000 distinct CDR3 sequences, with about 11% occurring only once. Sequenced sample: whole blood. The receptor source for this set is an adult who was a healthcare worker with PCR-confirmed SARS-CoV-2 infection or an uninfected control (not recorded which). CDR3s include the opening cysteine and the closing phenylalanine or tryptophan. D genes are given only for firm matches. Size values are once, few and many counts, or a class for expanded clones, and some rows have none.

d_call: NA
v_call: TRBV7-6
j_call: TRBJ2-1
clone_size: few
cdr3_aa: CASSLDGSHNEQFF
cdr3_nt: TGTGCCAGCAGCTTAGACGGGAGCCACAATGAGCAGTTCTTC

d_call: NA
v_call: TRBV28
j_call: TRBJ1-1
clone_size: NA
cdr3_aa: CASIGQSTEAFF
cdr3_nt: TGTGCCAGCATCGGCCAGTCCACTGAAGCTTTCTTT

d_call: NA
v_call: TRBV6-1
j_call: TRBJ2-1
clone_size: few
cdr3_aa: CASSAQGTPNEQFF
cdr3_nt: TGTGCCAGCAGTGCGCAGGGGACCCCTAATGAGCAGTTCTTC

d_call: NA
v_call: TRBV11-2
j_call: TRBJ1-1
clone_size: few
cdr3_aa: CASSLSRELEAFF
cdr3_nt: TGTGCCAGCAGCTTATCCCGGGAGCTTGAAGCTTTCTTT

d_call: NA
v_call: TRBV7-6
j_call: TRBJ2-7
clone_size: few
cdr3_aa: CASSPGTYTYEQYF
cdr3_nt: TGTGCCAGCAGCCCAGGGACGTATACCTACGAGCAGTACTTC

d_call: NA
v_call: TRBV7-9
j_call: TRBJ1-1
clone_size: NA
cdr3_aa: CASSDRTNEAFF
cdr3_nt: TGTGCCAGCAGCGACCGGACAAATGAAGCTTTCTTT

d_call: NA
v_call: TRBV6-2/TRBV6-3
j_call: TRBJ2-7
clone_size: NA
cdr3_aa: CASSYQFEQYF
cdr3_nt: TGTGCCAGCAGTTACCAATTCGAGCAGTACTTC

d_call: NA
v_call: TRBV30
j_call: TRBJ1-5
clone_size: NA
cdr3_aa: CAWSVSGSDQPQHF
cdr3_nt: TGTGCCTGGAGTGTTTCGGGGTCCGATCAGCCCCAGCATTTT

d_call: NA
v_call: TRBV7-6
j_call: TRBJ2-1
clone_size: NA
cdr3_aa: CASSLNHPGRRPNEQFF
cdr3_nt: TGTGCCAGCAGCCTAAACCACCCGGGACGGCGCCCCAATGAGCAGTTCTTC

d_call: NA
v_call: TRBV23-1
j_call: TRBJ2-1
clone_size: NA
cdr3_aa: CASSQSNTGGSDNEQFF
cdr3_nt: TGCGCCAGCAGTCAATCGAACACCGGGGGCAGCGATAATGAGCAGTTCTTC

d_call: NA
v_call: TRBV29-1
j_call: TRBJ2-1
clone_size: NA
cdr3_aa: CSVGGNEQFF
cdr3_nt: TGCAGCGTTGGAGGAAATGAGCAGTTCTTC

d_call: NA
v_call: TRBV6-5
j_call: TRBJ2-7
clone_size: NA
cdr3_aa: CASSYGGPEDEQYF
cdr3_nt: TGTGCCAGCAGTTACGGGGGGCCCGAGGACGAGCAGTACTTC

d_call: NA
v_call: TRBV7-9
j_call: TRBJ1-6
clone_size: many
cdr3_aa: CASSFSTGVNSPLHF
cdr3_nt: TGTGCCAGCAGCTTCTCGACAGGTGTTAATTCACCCCTCCACTTT

d_call: NA
v_call: TRBV3-1
j_call: TRBJ2-7
clone_size: few
cdr3_aa: CASSTGNYEQYF
cdr3_nt: TGTGCCAGCAGCACAGGGAACTACGAGCAGTACTTC

d_call: NA
v_call: TRBV9
j_call: TRBJ1-1
clone_size: few
cdr3_aa: CASSPSGATEAFF
cdr3_nt: TGTGCCAGCAGCCCCTCAGGGGCCACTGAAGCTTTCTTT

d_call: TRBD1
v_call: TRBV6-6
j_call: TRBJ1-5
clone_size: many
cdr3_aa: CASNPGTGGNLSNQPQHF
cdr3_nt: TGTGCCAGCAACCCCGGGACAGGGGGGAATCTAAGCAATCAGCCCCAGCATTTT

d_call: NA
v_call: TRBV7-9
j_call: TRBJ1-4
clone_size: few
cdr3_aa: CASTTVGGDEKLFF
cdr3_nt: TGTGCCAGCACCACAGTGGGGGGCGATGAAAAACTGTTTTTT

d_call: NA
v_call: TRBV28
j_call: TRBJ2-1
clone_size: NA
cdr3_aa: CASSPPPIPTHEQFF
cdr3_nt: TGTGCCAGCAGTCCCCCCCCGATCCCGACCCATGAGCAGTTCTTC

d_call: TRBD2
v_call: TRBV15
j_call: TRBJ2-3
clone_size: few
cdr3_aa: CATSIGRDADTQYF
cdr3_nt: TGTGCCACCAGCATCGGGAGGGACGCAGATACGCAGTATTTT

d_call: TRBD2
v_call: TRBV30
j_call: TRBJ2-7
clone_size: NA
cdr3_aa: CAGESGREPYEQYF
cdr3_nt: TGTGCCGGGGAGAGCGGGAGGGAACCCTACGAGCAGTACTTC

d_call: NA
v_call: TRBV12-3/TRBV12-4
j_call: TRBJ2-5
clone_size: few
cdr3_aa: CASSFNNQETQYF
cdr3_nt: TGTGCCAGCAGTTTTAACAATCAAGAGACCCAGTACTTC

d_call: NA
v_call: TRBV6-5
j_call: TRBJ1-2
clone_size: NA
cdr3_aa: CASKKLSGARGYGYTF
cdr3_nt: TGTGCCAGCAAAAAGCTGTCGGGGGCCCGAGGGTATGGCTACACCTTC

d_call: NA
v_call: TRBV2
j_call: TRBJ2-5
clone_size: many
cdr3_aa: CASKPDQETQYF
cdr3_nt: TGTGCCAGCAAGCCGGACCAAGAGACCCAGTACTTC

d_call: TRBD2
v_call: TRBV28
j_call: TRBJ2-1
clone_size: NA
cdr3_aa: CASSQREPHEQFF
cdr3_nt: TGTGCCAGCAGTCAGCGGGAGCCCCATGAGCAGTTCTTC